Below, 4 T cell receptor beta chains from the same sample are listed, as sequenced in a study of blood T cell repertoires in COVID-19. Here immunoSEQ multiplex PCR was the method, and the copy in TCRdb shows in-frame clones only, minus some. The sample contains 140,000 to 150,000 clones, roughly 84% of which appear only once. Sequencing was done on a sample of PBMCs or T cells enriched from blood (not recorded which). All receptors derive from a woman aged 45-59 years who had been exposed to COVID-19.

The chain is built from TRBV4-1 and TRBJ2-1; D unresolved. V was trimmed by 4 bases and J by 14 bases, leaving 15 bases between them. The CDR3 is 12 residues long. Germline CDR1 is MGHRA and CDR2 is YSYEKL. In nucleotides, the CDR3 is TGCGCCAGCAGCCCCGATCGGTCCCTGGAGTTCTTC. This translates into CASSPDRSLEFF.

This chain joins TRBV6-6 and TRBJ1-4, with 7 positions matching TRBD1. The CDR3 runs to 16 residues. V was pared by 7 bases and J by 3 bases, with 11 bases of the junction left unmatched. Germline CDR1 is MNHNY and CDR2 is SVGAGI (reference sequence). The CDR3 DNA reads TGTGCCAGCAATCTCCGACAGGGAGGTTCTAATGAAAAACTGTTTTTT. Amino acids: CASNLRQGGSNEKLFF.

The CDR3 protein is CASSKGIQGTATNEKLFF. CDR3 DNA: TGTGCCAGCAGTAAAGGGATACAGGGGACGGCAACTAATGAAAAACTGTTTTTT. This chain links TRBV4-2 with TRBJ1-4, with 7 positions matching TRBD1. Germline trimming cut 6 bases from V and 0 bases from J; bases unmatched to any gene: 13. Germline values: CDR1 LGHNA, CDR2 YNFKEQ. The CDR3 is 18 residues long.

This clone showed up just a few times. The chain employs TRBV30 and TRBJ1-1; D may be TRBD1 (5 bases). The germline V gene has CDR1 GTSNPN and CDR2 SVGIG (reference sequence). Trimming removed 1 base from V and 5 bases from J, with 11 bases in between. The CDR3 is 13 amino acids. This CDR3 is CAWSGRGWTEAFF. CDR3 nucleotide sequence: TGTGCCTGGAGTGGAAGGGGTTGGACTGAAGCTTTCTTT.